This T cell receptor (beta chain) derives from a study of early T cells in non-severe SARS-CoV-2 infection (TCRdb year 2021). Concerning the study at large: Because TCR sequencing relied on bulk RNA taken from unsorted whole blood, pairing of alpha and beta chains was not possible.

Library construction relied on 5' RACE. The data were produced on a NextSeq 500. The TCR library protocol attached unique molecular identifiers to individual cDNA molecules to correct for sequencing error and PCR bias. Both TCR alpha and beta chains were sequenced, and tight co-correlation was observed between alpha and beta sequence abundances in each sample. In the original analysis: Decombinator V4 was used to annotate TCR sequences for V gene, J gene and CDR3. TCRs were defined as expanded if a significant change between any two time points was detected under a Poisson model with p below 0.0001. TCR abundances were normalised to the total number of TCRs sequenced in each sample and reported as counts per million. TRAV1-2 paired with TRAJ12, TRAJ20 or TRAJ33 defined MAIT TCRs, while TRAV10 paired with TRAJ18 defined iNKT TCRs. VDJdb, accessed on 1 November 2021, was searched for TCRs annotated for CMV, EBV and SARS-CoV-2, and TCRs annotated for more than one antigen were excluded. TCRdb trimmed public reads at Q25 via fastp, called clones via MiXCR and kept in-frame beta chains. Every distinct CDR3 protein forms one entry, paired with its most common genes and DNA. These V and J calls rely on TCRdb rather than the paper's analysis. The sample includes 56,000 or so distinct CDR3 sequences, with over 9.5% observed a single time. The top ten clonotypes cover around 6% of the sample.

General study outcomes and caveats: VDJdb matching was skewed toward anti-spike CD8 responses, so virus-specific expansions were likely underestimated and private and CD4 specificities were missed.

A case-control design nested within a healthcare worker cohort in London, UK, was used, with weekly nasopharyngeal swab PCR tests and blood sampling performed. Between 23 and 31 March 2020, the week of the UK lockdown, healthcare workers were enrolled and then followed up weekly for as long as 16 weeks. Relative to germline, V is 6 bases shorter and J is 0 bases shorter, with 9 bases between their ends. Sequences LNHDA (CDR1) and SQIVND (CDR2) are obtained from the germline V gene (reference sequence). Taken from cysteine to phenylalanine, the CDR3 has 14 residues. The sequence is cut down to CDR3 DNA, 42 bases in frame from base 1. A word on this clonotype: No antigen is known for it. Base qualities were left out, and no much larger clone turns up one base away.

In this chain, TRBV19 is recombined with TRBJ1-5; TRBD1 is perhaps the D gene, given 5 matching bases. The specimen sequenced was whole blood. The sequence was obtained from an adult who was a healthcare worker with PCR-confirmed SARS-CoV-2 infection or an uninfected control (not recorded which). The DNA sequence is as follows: TGTGCCAGTAGCGAGACAGTTAGCAATCAGCCCCAGCATTTT. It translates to CASSETVSNQPQHF. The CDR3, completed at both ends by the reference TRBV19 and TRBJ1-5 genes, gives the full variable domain DGGITQSPKYLFRKEGQNVTLSCEQNLNHDAMYWYRQDPGQGLRLIYYSQIVNDFQKGDIAEGYSVSREKKESFPLTVTSAQKNPTAFYLCASSETVSNQPQHFGDGTRLSIL.